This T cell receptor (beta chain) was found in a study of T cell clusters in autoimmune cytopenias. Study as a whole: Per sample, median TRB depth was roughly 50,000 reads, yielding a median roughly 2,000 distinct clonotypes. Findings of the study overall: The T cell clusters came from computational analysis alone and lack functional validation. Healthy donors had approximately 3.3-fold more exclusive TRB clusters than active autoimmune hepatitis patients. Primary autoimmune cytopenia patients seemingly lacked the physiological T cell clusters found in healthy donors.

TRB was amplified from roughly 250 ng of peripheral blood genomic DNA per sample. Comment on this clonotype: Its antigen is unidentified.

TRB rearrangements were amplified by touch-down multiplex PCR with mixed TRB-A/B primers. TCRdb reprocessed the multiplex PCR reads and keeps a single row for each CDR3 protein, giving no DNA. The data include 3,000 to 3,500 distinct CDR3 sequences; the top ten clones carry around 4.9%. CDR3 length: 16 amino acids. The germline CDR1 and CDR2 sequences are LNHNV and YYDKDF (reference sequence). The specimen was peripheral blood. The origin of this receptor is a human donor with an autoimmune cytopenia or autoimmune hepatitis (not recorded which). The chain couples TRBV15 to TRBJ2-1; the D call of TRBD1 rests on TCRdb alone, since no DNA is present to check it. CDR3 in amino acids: CATGGLDRGPYNEQFF.